The 17 T cell receptor beta chains presented below share a single source sample, sequenced in a study of T cells in women clearing cervical HPV infection. Repertoires were generated with immunoSEQ multiplex PCR, while TCRdb's copy carries only in-frame clones and drops some. The sample table includes around 30,000 clones. Material for sequencing was blood buffy coat. Receptor source: a woman between 18 and 69 years old with a cervical HPV16 infection that either progressed to CIN3+ or cleared (not recorded which).

Concerning this clone itself: The CDR3 end falls 3 residues outside the read, so it is completed with the germline J gene. The gene calls are TRBV20-1 and TRBJ2-7, with no clear D. V was pared by 3 bases and J by 2 bases, with 8 bases between. The CDR3 is 12 residues long. Germline V gene lookup returns CDR1 DFQATT and CDR2 SNEGSKA (reference sequence). The CDR3 spells CSARKGAYEQYF. CDR3 DNA (partial): TGCAGTGCTAGGAAGGGTGCCTACGAG.

Comment on this clone: The observed sequence ends 3 residues before the CDR3 terminus, with the missing tail filled in from the germline J gene. The chain combines TRBV7-6 with TRBJ1-2, with a tentative D call TRBD1 (5 bases). In germline, CDR1 is SGHVS, CDR2 FNYEAQ. This CDR3 contains 17 residues. CDR3 loop: CASSCGDTGYGNNDYTF. CDR3 DNA, as far as it was read: TGTGCCAGCAGCTGTGGGGATACAGGATACGGGAACAATGAC.

As to this clone: The read comes to an end 3 residues before the CDR3 does, leaving the germline J gene to fill in the end. This chain connects TRBV2 to TRBJ2-2; D is perhaps TRBD1 (6 bases). The CDR3 contains 16 residues. Trimming removed 2 bases from V and 1 base from J, with 11 bases in between. Germline assignment: CDR1 SNHLY and CDR2 FYNNEI. The DNA read from the CDR3 is TGTGCCAGCAGTGAATTAGGACAGATGAACACCGGGGAG. This translates into CASSELGQMNTGE. The entire CDR3 sequence reads CASSELGQMNTGELFF.

Remarks on this clone: With the read ending 3 residues before the CDR3 end, the germline J gene is used to fill in that end. This chain joins TRBV7-2 and TRBJ2-5; TRBD1 is a possible D gene (6 bases). CDR1 is SGHTA and CDR2 is FQGNSA in the germline V gene. Trimming removed 1 base from V and 2 bases from J, with 11 bases in between. The CDR3 length is 15 residues. CDR3 residues: CASSLVIDRQETQYF. The part of the CDR3 DNA that was read is TGTGCCAGCAGCTTAGTAATTGACAGGCAAGAGACC.

As concerns this clone: With the read ending 3 residues before the CDR3 end, the germline J gene is used to fill in that end. Other DNA sequences from this sample encode an identical CDR3 as well. The rearrangement links TRBV29-1 to TRBJ1-3; 9 nucleotides align to TRBD1. Germline loops: CDR1 SQVTM, CDR2 ANQGSEA. V was pared by 7 bases and J by 2 bases, with 3 bases of the junction left unmatched. The CDR3 extends over 13 amino acids. Partial CDR3 DNA: TGCAGCGCAGGGACAGGGACTGGAAACACC. It encodes CSAGTGTGNT. The complete CDR3 protein is CSAGTGTGNTIYF.

A word on this clone: The read ends 3 residues early relative to the CDR3; the germline J gene fills the gap. V is TRBV6-1 and J is TRBJ2-1; tentatively, D is TRBD2 (7 bases). The CDR3 runs 15 residues. CDR1 is MNHNS and CDR2 is SASEGT in the germline V gene. V dropped 2 bases and J dropped 8 bases, with 16 bases sitting between them. This CDR3 is CASSELAGAGDEQFF. CDR3 DNA, as far as it was read: TGTGCCAGCAGTGAATTGGCGGGGGCCGGGGATGAG.

Comments on this clone: The DNA ends 3 residues before the CDR3 does, and the rest of the CDR3 is filled in from the germline J gene. The rearrangement joins TRBV7-2 to TRBJ1-1, with D possibly being TRBD1 (6 bases). V lost 5 bases and J lost 1, with 11 bases in between. CDR3 length equals 14 residues. Germline CDR1 and CDR2: SGHTA and FQGNSA. The sequenced part of the CDR3 DNA is TGTGCCAGCAGCACCCCACAGGGGAACACTGAA. This codes for CASSTPQGNTE. The complete CDR3 reads CASSTPQGNTEAFF.

Details on this clone: The read gets to within 3 residues of the CDR3 end, and the germline J gene fills in the rest. This chain links TRBV11-2 with TRBJ1-3; 10 bases are a match to TRBD1. J lost 2 bases, V lost 5 bases, and 3 bases had no gene match. The CDR3 is made up of 15 amino acids. CDR1 SGHAT and CDR2 FQNNGV come from the germline V gene. The sequenced CDR3 bases are TGTGCCAGCAGCCAGACAGGGGGCGCTGGAAACACC. This encodes CASSQTGGAGNT. The full-length CDR3 reads as CASSQTGGAGNTIYF.

Comments on this clone: The read finishes 3 residues shy of the CDR3 end, and the germline J gene is used to complete it. The gene calls are TRBV19 and TRBJ2-7; the match to TRBD2 covers 13 bases. V lost 5 bases to trimming and J lost 4 bases; unmatched junction nucleotides: 5. CDR1 is LNHDA, CDR2 SQIVND, per germline (reference sequence). CDR3 length equals 15 residues. The sequenced CDR3 bases are TGTGCCAGTAGTCCCTGGACTAGCGGGAGTTACGAG. This encodes CASSPWTSGSYE. The full CDR3 protein reads CASSPWTSGSYEQYF.

Concerning this clone itself: The read halts 3 residues ahead of the CDR3 end, with the missing end drawn from the germline J gene. Additional DNA sequences in this sample encode the identical CDR3. The chain links TRBV6-2 or TRBV6-3 to TRBJ2-2, with D possibly being TRBD2 (6 bases). From germline, CDR1 is MNHEY and CDR2 SVGEGT. CDR3 size: 14 residues. Trimming pared 9 bases from V and 3 bases from J, leaving 14 bases between. CDR3: CASSPGTHTGELFF. The CDR3 DNA, read in part, is TGTGCCAGTAGCCCAGGGACTCACACCGGGGAG.

Comments on this clone: The read is 3 residues too short to cover the CDR3 end, so that end is filled in from the germline J gene. Other DNA sequences from this sample encode an identical CDR3 as well. The chain combines TRBV30 with TRBJ2-2, with D possibly TRBD2 on 6 matching bases. V was trimmed by 5 bases and J by 0 bases, leaving 13 bases between them. The CDR3 spans 15 residues. Germline CDR1 reads GTSNPN; CDR2 reads SVGIG (reference sequence). The DNA read from the CDR3 is TGTGCCTGGCTCGGCGGGAAGACGAACACCGGGGAG. This gives the protein CAWLGGKTNTGE. The complete CDR3 reads CAWLGGKTNTGELFF.

A remark on this clone: The read stops 3 residues short of the end of the CDR3; the missing end is completed from the germline J gene. The rearrangement uses TRBV12-3 or TRBV12-4 and TRBJ1-1; 7 nucleotides line up with TRBD1. The CDR3 is 13 amino acids. The trim removed 5 bases at V and 7 bases at J, leaving 7 bases unmatched. CDR3 residues: CASSPRQGGEAFF. CDR3 DNA (partial): TGTGCCAGCAGTCCGAGACAGGGAGGTGAA.

Note on this clone: From the germline J gene comes the end of the CDR3, since the read stops 3 residues before it. V and J are TRBV20-1 and TRBJ2-7; D unclear. The CDR3 spans 16 residues. V dropped 0 bases and J dropped 2 bases, with 17 bases sitting between them. Germline-derived CDR1 and CDR2 are DFQATT and SNEGSKA (reference sequence). CDR3 residues: CSARDEMLAGPYEQYF. The CDR3 DNA, read in part, is TGCAGTGCTAGAGATGAAATGTTAGCTGGCCCCTACGAG.

With respect to this clone: Read data end 3 residues before the CDR3 end; the end is taken from the germline J gene. This chain joins TRBV5-1 and TRBJ2-3, with 10 nucleotides matching TRBD1. Germline V gene data show CDR1 as SGHRS and CDR2 as YFSETQ. With V trimmed by 2 bases and J by 3 bases, 6 bases remained unmatched. This CDR3 has 16 amino acids. CDR3 DNA, as far as it was read: TGCGCCAGCAGCTTAAGGGACAGGGGTTGGACAGATACG. It codes for CASSLRDRGWTDT. In full, the CDR3 reads CASSLRDRGWTDTQYF.

Note on this clone: The read ends 3 residues early relative to the CDR3; the germline J gene fills the gap. V and J are TRBV12-3 or TRBV12-4 and TRBJ2-7; the match to TRBD1 covers 8 bases. This CDR3 has 14 amino acids. Germline trimming cut 5 bases from V and 4 bases from J; bases unmatched to any gene: 7. This CDR3 reads CASSPRQGKYEQYF. The CDR3 DNA, read in part, is TGTGCCAGCAGTCCTCGACAGGGGAAGTACGAG.

The CDR3 DNA, read in part, is TGTGCCAGCAGCTTGGCAGGGATGGATGGC. Translation gives CASSLAGMDG. The whole CDR3 protein reads CASSLAGMDGYTF. This rearrangement joins TRBV5-4 to TRBJ1-2; possibly TRBD1 for D (5 bases). The missing CDR3 end, 3 residues past where the read stops, is filled in from the germline J gene. The CDR3 spans 13 residues. V was clipped by 0 bases and J by 6 bases, with 9 bases between them. CDR1 is SGHNT, CDR2 YYREEE, per germline (reference sequence).

The CDR3 DNA, read in part, is TGTGCCAGCAGCTCTGGACAGGCAAGCCTCTATGGC. Translating it yields CASSSGQASLYG. The entire CDR3 protein is CASSSGQASLYGYTF. V usage is TRBV7-9 and J usage is TRBJ1-2; 7 bases are shared with TRBD1. The read finishes 3 residues shy of the CDR3 end, and the germline J gene is used to complete it. Per germline, CDR1 SEHNR and CDR2 FQNEAQ (reference sequence). V shed 4 bases and J 4 bases; nucleotides not matched to a gene: 9. CDR3 size: 15 residues.